Listed here are 3 T cell receptor beta chains from one sample, sequenced in a study of blood T cell repertoires in COVID-19. TCRdb's table, derived via immunoSEQ multiplex PCR, lists solely in-frame clones and lacks some. The sample has roughly 290,000 clones, 89% seen once; the top ten hold about 1.7%. Sequenced input: PBMCs or T cells enriched from blood (not recorded which). The origin of the receptors is a middle-aged woman who had recovered from COVID-19.

The V call is TRBV30, the J call TRBJ1-5; 7 bases align to TRBD1. This CDR3 has 13 amino acids. In germline, CDR1 is GTSNPN, CDR2 SVGIG (reference sequence). V lost 5 bases, J lost 2 bases, and 3 bases stayed unmatched. CDR3 loop: CAWAGTGNQPQHF. In DNA form, the CDR3 reads TGTGCCTGGGCCGGGACAGGCAATCAGCCCCAGCATTTT.

CDR3 nucleotide sequence: TGTGCCAGCAGCTTCCGGACTAAGGACACTGAGCAGTTCTTC. Its translation is CASSFRTKDTEQFF. This chain links TRBV7-2 with TRBJ2-1; D possibly corresponds to TRBD2 (6 bases). The germline V gene encodes CDR1 SGHTA and CDR2 FQGNSA. This CDR3 comprises 14 residues. Between the trimmed V and J ends, which lost 3 bases and 9 bases, there was a span of 15 bases.

This rearrangement joins TRBV12-5 to TRBJ1-2; 7 nucleotides align to TRBD1. The CDR3 is 15 amino acids. Germline trimming cut 3 bases from V and 10 bases from J; bases unmatched to any gene: 14. Looked up from germline, CDR1 is LGHNT and CDR2 is FRNRAP. As DNA, the CDR3 is TGTGCTAGTGGTTTTGGTACGACAGGGCTAACGTACTACACCTTC. This gives the protein CASGFGTTGLTYYTF. The full variable domain, with the rest looked up from reference TRBV12-5 and TRBJ1-2, is DARVTQTPRHKVTEMGQEVTMRCQPILGHNTVFWYRQTMMQGLELLAYFRNRAPLDDSGMPKDRFSAEMPDATLATLKIQPSEPRDSAVYFCASGFGTTGLTYYTFGSGTRLTVV.